This T cell receptor (beta chain) originates from a study of OX40 agonist ivuxolimab in advanced cancers. About the research overall: Subjects had a mean age of about 57 years, with a range of 23 to 79; just over 80% were male. Whole-study findings and limits: Clonal expansion was among the lowest in partial responders at 0.1-3.0 mg/kg, especially CD8+.

The protocol was immunoSEQ multiplex PCR, while the TCRdb copy is restricted to in-frame clones and leaves out a portion. The table lists about 71,000 clones, roughly 81% of them singletons. On this clone itself: Its antigen is not known.

V shed 7 bases and J 3 bases; nucleotides not matched to a gene: 8. Per germline, CDR1 SGHNT and CDR2 YENEEA. The CDR3 has 14 residues. V is TRBV11-3 and J is TRBJ1-2; 7 bases line up with TRBD1. The sequence was obtained from an adult with an advanced solid tumor such as melanoma, head and neck, liver or kidney cancer. The sequences come from CD4+ or CD8+ T cells sorted from blood, collected in a trial of the OX40 agonist ivuxolimab. Here the CDR3 DNA reads TGTGCCAGCACCCAGGGGGGGCCCGACTATGGCTACACCTTC. Its protein is CASTQGGPDYGYTF.